This is a list of T cell receptor beta chains from one sample in a study of response to subunit inactivated influenza vaccine. TCRdb reprocessed the RT-PCR reads via MiXCR and lists one record per CDR3 protein. The profile shows approximately 500,000 distinct CDR3 sequences, roughly a quarter of them singletons. In addition, the sample was reused for a study of T cells expressing NK-cell markers.

Sequencing used CD4+ T cells sorted from PBMCs, obtained 12 days after vaccination. Source of these receptors: a man aged 50-60 years who received an inactivated influenza vaccine. CDR3s include the opening cysteine and the closing phenylalanine or tryptophan. Fields, in order: D gene, clone size, J gene, V gene, CDR3 DNA, CDR3 protein. A D gene is named only where the DNA matches it firmly. Some rows have no size entry. The others give once, few or many, or a class for an expanded clone.

>.|.|TRBJ2-5|TRBV25-1
TGTGCCAGCAGTGCCCCGACTGGTGGGGTAGAGACCCAGTACTTC
CASSAPTGGVETQYF
>TRBD1|few|TRBJ2-2|TRBV7-8
TGTGCCAGCAGCCCCGGGACAGGTTCAGGAGGGGAGCTGTTTTTT
CASSPGTGSGGELFF
>.|once|TRBJ2-1|TRBV6-2/TRBV6-3
TGTGCCAGCAGTAGATCTGGGAAGATGAGTACCAATGAGCAGTTCTTC
CASSRSGKMSTNEQFF
>.|.|TRBJ2-7|TRBV6-1
TGTGCCAGCAGCCCCCCGGGACGGCCGTTCTACGAGCAGTACTTC
CASSPPGRPFYEQYF
>TRBD1|many|TRBJ2-5|TRBV28
TGTGCCAGCAGTCTGGACAGGGGCTTCGAGACCCAGTACTTC
CASSLDRGFETQYF
>TRBD2|once|TRBJ2-4|TRBV12-3/TRBV12-4
TGTGCCAGCAGCAGAACCGGGACTAGCGGGGTAATAGCCAAAAACATTCAGTACTTC
CASSRTGTSGVIAKNIQYF
>.|few|TRBJ2-2|TRBV12-5
TGTGCTAGTGGTTTGGTAAACGGGGAGCTGTTTTTT
CASGLVNGELFF
>.|.|TRBJ2-5|TRBV9
TGTGCCAGCAGCGTAGGGAACGAACAAGAGACCCAGTACTTC
CASSVGNEQETQYF
>.|.|TRBJ2-1|TRBV28
TGTGCCAGCAGGGCCGTCTACAATGAGCAGTTCTTC
CASRAVYNEQFF
>TRBD2|few|TRBJ2-5|TRBV30
TGTGCCTGGAACCTGGGTGGGGGGGGAGAGACCCAGTACTTC
CAWNLGGGGETQYF
>.|few|TRBJ1-5|TRBV19
TGTGCCAGTAGTCCAACGGGGGTTAATCAGCCCCAGCATTTT
CASSPTGVNQPQHF
>TRBD2|few|TRBJ2-1|TRBV29-1
TGCAGCGTTGCACCGCAGGGAGCGGGAGTCAATCCCGAGCAGTTCTTC
CSVAPQGAGVNPEQFF
>.|.|TRBJ2-4|TRBV11-2
TGTGCCAGCAGCCTATTACGGGGGGCCATAGCCAAAAACATTCAGTACTTC
CASSLLRGAIAKNIQYF
>.|.|TRBJ2-5|TRBV5-4
TGTGCCAGCAGCCAAAACAGATTGGGAGAGACCCAGTACTTC
CASSQNRLGETQYF
>TRBD1|few|TRBJ1-1|TRBV3-1
TGTGCCAGCAGCTCGACGGACAGGGGGAACACTGAAGCTTTCTTT
CASSSTDRGNTEAFF
>TRBD1|few|TRBJ1-6|TRBV2
TGTGCCAGCACACCGGGACAGTCTAATTCACCCCTCCACTTT
CASTPGQSNSPLHF
>.|few|TRBJ2-5|TRBV5-5
TGTGCCAGCAGCGTCAGGCAGGGCGGAGAGACCCAGTACTTC
CASSVRQGGETQYF
>.|.|TRBJ2-7|TRBV10-3
TGTGCCATCATGTTGCAGGACTCCTACGAGAAGTACTTC
CAIMLQDSYEKYF
>.|few|TRBJ2-5|TRBV5-1
TGCGCCAGCAGCTTGACCCCTCCCTCGGAGACCCAGTACTTC
CASSLTPPSETQYF
>TRBD1|.|TRBJ2-1|TRBV7-2
TGTGCCAGCAGCTGGACCGGGACAGGAACCTACAATGAGCAGTTCTTC
CASSWTGTGTYNEQFF
>TRBD1|few|TRBJ2-4|TRBV7-2
TGTGCCAGCAGCTTCGACAGGGGGGGTCGGTTGTACTTC
CASSFDRGGRLYF
>.|few|TRBJ1-6|TRBV4-3
TGCGCCAGCAGCCAAGATGGCTTCGTTAGAAATTCACCCCTCCACTTT
CASSQDGFVRNSPLHF
>.|few|TRBJ2-5|TRBV7-2
TGTGCCAGCAGCTTTATGGGGGTCCAAGAGACCCAGTACTTC
CASSFMGVQETQYF
>.|.|TRBJ2-7|TRBV7-2
TGTGCCAGCAGCTTAGGTCCCCGGAGGCACGAGCAGTACTTC
CASSLGPRRHEQYF
>.|few|TRBJ1-2|TRBV10-3
TGTGCCATCAGTGAGTCCGCAGGCCGTTCCCATGGCTACACCTTC
CAISESAGRSHGYTF
>.|.|TRBJ2-5|TRBV5-1
TGCGCCAGCAGCTTGCGGGGGGCATACGAGGAGACCCAGTACTTC
CASSLRGAYEETQYF
>.|few|TRBJ2-1|TRBV5-6
TGTGCCAGCAGCTTGAGCTATGCTCGCAATGAGCAGTTCTTC
CASSLSYARNEQFF
>.|few|TRBJ2-7|TRBV29-1
TGCAGCGTTGAAACGGGCTACGAGCAGTACTTC
CSVETGYEQYF
>TRBD2|.|TRBJ2-7|TRBV20-1
TGCAGTGGTCAACCCCCGTCTAGCGGGAGCGGTAGGCACGAGCAGTACTTC
CSGQPPSSGSGRHEQYF
>.|.|TRBJ1-5|TRBV7-2
TGTGCCAGCAGCTTATTTAGCAATCAGCCCCAGCATTTT
CASSLFSNQPQHF
>.|few|TRBJ2-3|TRBV20-1
TGCAGTGCTAGAGATTGGGTGGGAGATACGCAGTATTTT
CSARDWVGDTQYF
>.|.|TRBJ1-2|TRBV12-3/TRBV12-4
TGTGCCAGCAGTCAACTTACAGGATTTAACTATGGCTACACCTTC
CASSQLTGFNYGYTF
>.|few|TRBJ2-5|TRBV13
TGTGCCAGCAACTCCGGGACTCATCAAGAGACCCAGTACTTC
CASNSGTHQETQYF
>TRBD1|.|TRBJ2-7|TRBV18
TGTGCCAGCTCCTCGCTTCCGGACAGGGGCTACGAGCAGTACTTC
CASSSLPDRGYEQYF
>.|.|TRBJ2-1|TRBV15
TGTGCCACCAGCAGAGGGGGGGCTAGCGTCTACAATGAGCAGTTCTTC
CATSRGGASVYNEQFF
>.|.|TRBJ1-2|TRBV12-3/TRBV12-4
TGTGCCAGCAGTCCCGGAGGATGGAGGGACGCGGGCTACACCTTC
CASSPGGWRDAGYTF
>TRBD1|few|TRBJ2-7|TRBV4-2
TGTGCCAGCAGCCAAGATCTAAGGATACAGGGGGCAACCACCTACGAGCAGTACTTC
CASSQDLRIQGATTYEQYF
>.|few|TRBJ1-2|TRBV6-2/TRBV6-3
TGTGCCAGCAGTTCGACAGGCTACTATGGCTACACCTTC
CASSSTGYYGYTF
>.|few|TRBJ2-5|TRBV30
TGTGCCTGGAGTGTAGATTTCGAGACCCAGTACTTC
CAWSVDFETQYF
>.|few|TRBJ2-5|TRBV9
TGTGCCAGCAGTAGGAGGGGCCCTAAAGAGACCCAGTACTTC
CASSRRGPKETQYF
>TRBD2|few|TRBJ2-1|TRBV4-2
TGTGCCAGCAGCCAAGATCCTAGCGGGGTCTACAATGAGCAGTTCTTC
CASSQDPSGVYNEQFF
>.|.|TRBJ2-5|TRBV7-2
TGTGCCAGCAGCTTAGAGGCGGGGACCCAGTACTTC
CASSLEAGTQYF